These 31 T cell receptor beta chains were sequenced from one sample in a study of blood T cell repertoires in COVID-19. The assay was immunoSEQ multiplex PCR, and TCRdb's table has in-frame clones only and misses some. In the table there are under 200,000 clones, around 89% of which are singletons. The sequenced sample consisted of PBMCs or T cells enriched from blood (not recorded which). The source is a young woman who had recovered from COVID-19.

V and J are TRBV2 and TRBJ1-5; no clear D gene. Trimming pared 3 bases from V and 5 bases from J, leaving 11 bases between. The CDR3 has 14 amino acids. Germline CDR1 is SNHLY and CDR2 is FYNNEI. The DNA for the CDR3 is TGTGCCAGCAGTGACGGGGTAGCACATCAGCCCCAGCATTTT. This sequence encodes CASSDGVAHQPQHF.

This chain uses TRBV15 with TRBJ2-1, with D possibly being TRBD2 (6 bases). Germline V gene sequence: CDR1 LNHNV, CDR2 YYDKDF (reference sequence). V gave up 1 base and J gave up 9 bases, with 16 bases separating them. The CDR3 length is 15 residues. CDR3 protein: CATSRVKEGWFEQFF. CDR3 coding DNA: TGTGCCACCAGCAGAGTCAAGGAGGGATGGTTTGAGCAGTTCTTC. The full variable domain, rest sourced from reference TRBV15 and TRBJ2-1, is DAMVIQNPRYQVTQFGKPVTLSCSQTLNHNVMYWYQQKSSQAPKLLFHYYDKDFNNEADTPDNFQSRRPNTSFCFLDIRSPGLGDTAMYLCATSRVKEGWFEQFFGPGTRLTVL.

In DNA form, the CDR3 reads TGCGCCAGCAGCGTGACTAGCGGGGGCAACATTCAGTACTTC. This encodes CASSVTSGGNIQYF. The genes are TRBV5-1 and TRBJ2-4, with 12 positions matching TRBD2. Per germline, CDR1 SGHRS and CDR2 YFSETQ. The CDR3 is made up of 14 amino acids. After removal of 4 bases from V and 7 bases from J, the junction contained 3 bases not matched to a gene. Based on the CDR3 plus reference TRBV5-1 and TRBJ2-4, the full variable domain is KAGVTQTPRYLIKTRGQQVTLSCSPISGHRSVSWYQQTPGQGLQFLFEYFSETQRNKGNFPGRFSGRQFSNSRSEMNVSTLELGDSALYLCASSVTSGGNIQYFGAGTRLSVL.

The chain links TRBV3-1 (or the pseudogene TRBV3-2) to TRBJ1-1, with TRBD1 identical over 10 bases. Looked up from germline, CDR1 is LGHDT and CDR2 is YNNKEL (reference sequence). The length of the CDR3 is 14 residues. Losses at the gene ends were 1 base for V and 4 bases for J; bases not matched to a gene: 0. The CDR3 protein is CASSQGTGGTEAFF. The CDR3 DNA reads TGTGCCAGCAGCCAAGGGACAGGGGGCACTGAAGCTTTCTTT.

The rearrangement uses TRBV6-6 and TRBJ2-2; D ambiguous. This CDR3 spans 18 amino acids. V was clipped by 5 bases and J by 0 bases, with 19 bases between them. Germline loops: CDR1 MNHNY, CDR2 SVGAGI (reference sequence). In nucleotides, the CDR3 is TGTGCCAGCAGTCGCCTCACCAGGTCTCCCGCGAACACCGGGGAGCTGTTTTTT. It codes for CASSRLTRSPANTGELFF.

The genes are TRBV6-2 or TRBV6-3 and TRBJ2-1, with 11 bases that match TRBD2. This CDR3 region has 15 residues. Trimming cost V 6 bases and J 4 bases; bases outside gene matches: 5. Per germline, CDR1 MNHEY and CDR2 SVGEGT. CDR3 sequence reads: CASSGLAGYYNEQFF. The CDR3 nucleotides read TGTGCCAGCAGCGGACTAGCGGGCTATTACAATGAGCAGTTCTTC.

The chain has TRBV12-3 or TRBV12-4 and TRBJ1-5, with 7 bases fitting TRBD1. J was trimmed by 2 bases and V by 6 bases; bases with no gene match: 1. This CDR3 has 13 amino acids. This CDR3 is CASSGQGNQPQHF. The DNA of the CDR3 is TGTGCCAGCAGCGGACAGGGCAATCAGCCCCAGCATTTT.

This clone was found once. The chain carries TRBV13 and TRBJ2-7; TRBD2 is a possible D gene (6 bases). This CDR3 is 16 amino acids long. Trimming left V 4 bases short and J 2 bases short, with 18 bases between. The germline V gene encodes CDR1 PRHDT and CDR2 FYEKMQ (reference sequence). CDR3 bases: TGTGCCAGCAGCTCCCCAGTGGCAGGAGGGGCCTACGAGCAGTACTTC. Protein sequence: CASSSPVAGGAYEQYF.

V gene TRBV12-1 combines with J gene TRBJ2-2; the DNA was not compared with TRBD2, the D call given in the table. TRBV12-1 is shown as a pseudogene. The CDR3 loop spans 17 amino acids. The CDR3: CASSPCEKRGHTGELFF. CDR3 in DNA: TGTGCCAGCAGCCCTTGTGAGAAGCGGGGGCACACCGGGGAGCTGTTTTTT.

The V gene is TRBV2, the J gene TRBJ2-5; 11 bases align to TRBD2. The CDR3 totals 19 residues. CDR1 is SNHLY and CDR2 is FYNNEI in the germline V gene. Losses at the gene ends were 2 bases for V and 5 bases for J; bases not matched to a gene: 16. As DNA, the CDR3 is TGTGCCAGCAGTGAATCGATACGGGACGGCATAGCGGGGGGGGAGACCCAGTACTTC. Translating it yields CASSESIRDGIAGGETQYF.

The V call is TRBV13, the J call TRBJ1-2; D gene ambiguous. V lost 3 bases and J 8 bases, leaving 10 bases between the germline ends. This CDR3 comprises 12 residues. Germline CDR1 and CDR2: PRHDT and FYEKMQ (reference sequence). Here the CDR3 DNA reads TGTGCCAGCAGCTTTGGAGGTACCGGCTACACCTTC. Residues: CASSFGGTGYTF.

DNA for the CDR3: TGCGCCAGCGGAAGGACAGGGGCGAGCTCTGGAAACACCATATATTTT. Translated: CASGRTGASSGNTIYF. The gene calls are TRBV4-1 and TRBJ1-3; 9 bases are a match to TRBD1. Germline trimming cut 8 bases from V and 0 bases from J; bases unmatched to any gene: 8. The germline CDR1 and CDR2 sequences are MGHRA and YSYEKL. The CDR3 length is 16 residues.

The chain has TRBV20-1 and TRBJ2-7; TRBD1 might be the D (7 bases). Trimming removed 3 bases from V and 3 bases from J, with 12 bases in between. The CDR3 is made up of 13 amino acids. Germline V gene sequence: CDR1 DFQATT, CDR2 SNEGSKA (reference sequence). The CDR3 sequence is CSASGQGGYEQYF. Here the CDR3 DNA reads TGCAGTGCTAGTGGTCAGGGGGGCTACGAGCAGTACTTC.

The J gene is TRBJ2-5, the V gene TRBV25-1, with 10 bases aligning to TRBD2. V dropped 4 bases and J dropped 2; count of bases not matched to a gene: 4. CDR3 length: 15 residues. The V gene's germline CDR1 is MGHDK and CDR2 SYGVNS. Written as DNA, the CDR3 is TGTGCCAGCAGTGCCCCAGCGGGGGGGCAAGAGACCCAGTACTTC. Translating gives CASSAPAGGQETQYF.

This rearrangement joins TRBV24-1 to TRBJ2-3; 9 bases match TRBD2. The CDR3 contains 13 residues. The J segment lost 3 bases and the V segment lost 7 bases, leaving 1 base of the junction unmatched. Germline CDR1 and CDR2: KGHDR and SFDVKD. CDR3 protein: CATSLAGTDTQYF. For the CDR3, the DNA is TGTGCCACCAGCCTAGCGGGGACAGATACGCAGTATTTT.

This chain joins TRBV7-9 and TRBJ1-4, with TRBD1 identical over 7 bases. The V gene end was trimmed by 5 bases and the J gene end by 7 bases; junction bases not matched to a gene: 10. Germline V gene sequence: CDR1 SEHNR, CDR2 FQNEAQ (reference sequence). The CDR3 is 15 residues long. In DNA form, the CDR3 reads TGTGCCAGCAGCCCGCCGGTGGGGACAGCTGAAAAACTGTTTTTT. Residues: CASSPPVGTAEKLFF.

J is TRBJ2-3 and V is TRBV5-4; D unclear. Trimming shortened V by 0 bases and J by 1 base, and 3 bases separated the two germline ends. Germline lookup yields CDR1 SGHNT and CDR2 YYREEE (reference sequence). This CDR3 contains 13 residues. The CDR3: CASSLGGTDTQYF. The CDR3, as DNA: TGTGCCAGCAGCTTGGGAGGCACAGATACGCAGTATTTT. The entire variable domain, with the rest obtained from reference TRBV5-4 and TRBJ2-3, is as follows: ETGVTQSPTHLIKTRGQQVTLRCSSQSGHNTVSWYQQALGQGPQFIFQYYREEENGRGNFPPRFSGLQFPNYSSELNVNALELDDSALYLCASSLGGTDTQYFGPGTRLTVL.

The chain uses TRBV30 and TRBJ1-4, with TRBD1 matching 12 bases. Germline CDR1 and CDR2: GTSNPN and SVGIG (reference sequence). J gave up 4 bases and V 4 bases, and 4 bases lay outside the gene matches. The length of the CDR3 is 15 residues. The CDR3 loop reads CAWKGQGANNEKLFF. CDR3 DNA sequence: TGTGCCTGGAAGGGACAGGGGGCTAATAATGAAAAACTGTTTTTT.

The chain carries TRBV19 and TRBJ2-2; tentative D call: TRBD2 (5 bases). Germline CDR1 is LNHDA and CDR2 is SQIVND (reference sequence). This CDR3 is 15 amino acids long. Trimming took 4 bases from V and 4 from J, leaving 13 bases between them. CDR3 DNA: TGTGCCAGTAGTAGCGGGTCCTCGGTCACCGGGGAGCTGTTTTTT. Its translation: CASSSGSSVTGELFF.

The rearrangement uses TRBV5-4 and TRBJ1-5, with D maybe TRBD1 (6 bases). The length of the CDR3 is 14 residues. Germline V CDR1 and CDR2: SGHNT, YYREEE (reference sequence). The V end lost 4 bases, the J end lost 3 bases, and 11 bases lay between the germline ends. The CDR3 region is CASSLQGYNQPQHF. For the CDR3, the DNA is TGTGCCAGCAGCCTACAGGGATACAATCAGCCCCAGCATTTT.

The chain uses TRBV5-1 and TRBJ1-2; TRBD1 matches 7 bases. Germline CDR1 reads SGHRS; CDR2 reads YFSETQ. The CDR3 consists of 14 residues. V lost 0 bases to trimming and J lost 6 bases; unmatched junction nucleotides: 5. The CDR3 loop is CASSLEQGIDGYTF. CDR3 nucleotide sequence: TGCGCCAGCAGCTTGGAACAGGGGATCGATGGCTACACCTTC. The variable domain in full, with the rest retrieved from reference TRBV5-1 and TRBJ1-2, is KAGVTQTPRYLIKTRGQQVTLSCSPISGHRSVSWYQQTPGQGLQFLFEYFSETQRNKGNFPGRFSGRQFSNSRSEMNVSTLELGDSALYLCASSLEQGIDGYTFGSGTRLTVV.

The rearrangement links TRBV11-2 to TRBJ2-5; 9 nucleotides match TRBD1. Looked up from germline, CDR1 is SGHAT and CDR2 is FQNNGV. The CDR3 spans 16 residues. The V gene end was trimmed by 5 bases and the J gene end by 7 bases; junction bases not matched to a gene: 14. DNA for the CDR3: TGTGCCAGCAGCCCCCGACAGGGGGAGCGAGTGGGGACCCAGTACTTC. Translated, it gives CASSPRQGERVGTQYF.

The J gene is TRBJ1-2, the V gene TRBV7-9, with 8 bases fitting TRBD1. The germline V gene has CDR1 SEHNR and CDR2 FQNEAQ (reference sequence). The CDR3 is 13 amino acids. J lost 6 bases, V lost 1 base, and 1 base had no gene match. CDR3 protein: CASSLDRGDGYTF. The CDR3 bases are TGTGCCAGCAGCTTAGACAGGGGGGATGGCTACACCTTC. Complete variable domain (other parts from reference TRBV7-9 and TRBJ1-2): DTGVSQNPRHKITKRGQNVTFRCDPISEHNRLYWYRQTLGQGPEFLTYFQNEAQLEKSRLLSDRFSAERPKGSFSTLEIQRTEQGDSAMYLCASSLDRGDGYTFGSGTRLTVV.

The rearrangement uses TRBV7-9 and TRBJ1-2; the D gene is possibly TRBD1 (6 bases). Trimming shortened V by 3 bases and J by 4 bases, and 9 bases separated the two germline ends. Germline V gene sequence: CDR1 SEHNR, CDR2 FQNEAQ (reference sequence). The CDR3 spans 13 residues. The CDR3, as DNA: TGTGCCAGCAGCTTGGGAGGGGGCTATGGCTACACCTTC. Amino acids: CASSLGGGYGYTF.

V gene TRBV28 combines with J gene TRBJ1-2, with 7 bases aligning to TRBD1. Germline trimming cut 6 bases from V and 2 bases from J; bases unmatched to any gene: 3. The CDR3 has 13 amino acids. The V gene's germline CDR1 is MDHEN and CDR2 SYDVKM. DNA of the CDR3: TGTGCCAGCAGACCGGGACAGAACTATGGCTACACCTTC. It translates to CASRPGQNYGYTF.

The chain carries TRBV28 and TRBJ2-3; tentative D call: TRBD1 (6 bases). The CDR3 extends over 15 amino acids. Germline lookup yields CDR1 MDHEN and CDR2 SYDVKM. The V end was cut by 3 bases, the J end by 2 bases, with 12 bases between. Here the CDR3 reads CASSFGQQNTDTQYF. As DNA, the CDR3 is TGTGCCAGCAGTTTTGGACAGCAGAACACAGATACGCAGTATTTT.

The chain links TRBV28 to TRBJ1-1; weak D call: TRBD1 (5 bases). The V and J ends lost 1 base and 6 bases respectively, with 15 bases between them. The CDR3 totals 15 residues. Germline CDR1 and CDR2: MDHEN and SYDVKM. The CDR3 loop is CASSLYVQEGPEAFF. For the CDR3, the DNA is TGTGCCAGCAGTTTATATGTACAGGAGGGGCCTGAAGCTTTCTTT.

CDR3: CASSPEPLAGGRGGTDTQYF. CDR3 bases: TGTGCCAGCAGCCCGGAACCACTAGCGGGGGGGCGGGGAGGCACAGATACGCAGTATTTT. V usage is TRBV4-2 and J usage is TRBJ2-3; 13 nucleotides align to TRBD2. The germline gives CDR1 LGHNA, CDR2 YNFKEQ. The CDR3 spans 20 residues. V dropped 4 bases and J dropped 1; count of bases not matched to a gene: 14.

The J gene is TRBJ1-1, the V gene TRBV7-9; TRBD1 is a possible D gene (5 bases). This CDR3 has 14 residues. Trimming shortened V by 4 bases and J by 6 bases, and 15 bases separated the two germline ends. Per the germline V gene, CDR1 is SEHNR and CDR2 is FQNEAQ (reference sequence). The CDR3 nucleotides are TGTGCCAGCAGCTCAAACGGGGGTAACGCTGAAGCTTTCTTT. Translated, it gives CASSSNGGNAEAFF.

This sequence joins TRBV2 and TRBJ1-5; D not certain. The CDR3 loop spans 15 amino acids. CDR1 and CDR2 from the germline V gene are SNHLY and FYNNEI. Trimming stripped 6 bases from V and 4 bases from J, with 16 bases between. CDR3 protein: CASRAYRDSNQPQHF. CDR3 bases: TGTGCCAGCAGGGCATACCGGGATAGTAATCAGCCCCAGCATTTT.

V gene TRBV10-1 combines with J gene TRBJ2-3, with D tentatively TRBD1 (6 bases). This CDR3 is built from 17 residues. The germline V gene encodes CDR1 WNHNN and CDR2 SYGVQD (reference sequence). V lost 6 bases, J lost 5 bases, and 24 bases lay in between. DNA for the CDR3: TGCGCCAGCAGCCCTCAAACGATGCCGTACAGGGTAGATACGCAGTATTTT. This encodes CASSPQTMPYRVDTQYF.